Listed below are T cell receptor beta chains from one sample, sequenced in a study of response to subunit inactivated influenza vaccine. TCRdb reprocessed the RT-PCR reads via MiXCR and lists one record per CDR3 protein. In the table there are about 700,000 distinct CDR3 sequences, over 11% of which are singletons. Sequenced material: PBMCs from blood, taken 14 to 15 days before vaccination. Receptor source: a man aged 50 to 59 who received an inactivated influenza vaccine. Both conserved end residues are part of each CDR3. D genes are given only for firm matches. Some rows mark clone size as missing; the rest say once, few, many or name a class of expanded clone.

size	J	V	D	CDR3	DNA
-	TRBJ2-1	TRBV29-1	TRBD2	CSVEGSGRGGEQFF	TGCAGCGTTGAAGGAAGCGGGAGGGGGGGTGAGCAGTTCTTC
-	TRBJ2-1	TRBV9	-	CASSVVAVYNEQFF	TGTGCCAGCAGCGTAGTAGCGGTATACAATGAGCAGTTCTTC
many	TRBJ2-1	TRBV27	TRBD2	CASSLIGGDFGNEQFF	TGTGCCAGCAGTTTAATTGGGGGGGATTTTGGAAATGAGCAGTTCTTC
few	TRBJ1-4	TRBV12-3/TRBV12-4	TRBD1	CASSSAGTGGFKEKLFF	TGTGCCAGCAGTTCGGCCGGGACAGGGGGCTTCAAGGAAAAACTGTTTTTT
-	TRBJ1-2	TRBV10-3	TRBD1	CAITTGGQGGYGYTF	TGTGCCATCACCACCGGGGGACAGGGTGGATATGGCTACACCTTC
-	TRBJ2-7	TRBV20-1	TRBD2	CSANFLGTKHF	TGCAGTGCCAACTTCCTCGGGACTAAACATTTC
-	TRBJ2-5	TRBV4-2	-	CASSQDSSGIGETQYF	TGTGCCAGCAGCCAAGACTCATCGGGGATTGGAGAGACCCAGTACTTC
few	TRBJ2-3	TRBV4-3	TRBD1	CASSRGTGLQSTDTQYF	TGCGCCAGCAGCCGAGGGACAGGGTTACAAAGCACAGATACGCAGTATTTT
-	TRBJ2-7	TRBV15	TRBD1	CATSRDLPDRGYEQYF	TGTGCCACCAGCAGAGATCTCCCGGACAGGGGCTACGAGCAGTACTTC
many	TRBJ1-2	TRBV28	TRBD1	CASSLWGQGGGYTF	TGTGCCAGCAGTTTATGGGGACAGGGGGGGGGCTACACCTTC
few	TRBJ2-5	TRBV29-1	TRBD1	CSVEDRGPETQYF	TGCAGCGTTGAAGACAGGGGGCCAGAGACCCAGTACTTC
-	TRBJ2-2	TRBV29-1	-	CSAEGAGGELFF	TGCAGCGCCGAGGGGGCGGGGGGGGAGCTGTTTTTT
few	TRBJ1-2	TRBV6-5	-	CASSYSRGNGYTF	TGTGCCAGCAGTTATAGTCGGGGTAATGGCTACACCTTC
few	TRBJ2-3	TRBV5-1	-	CASSLSGGRTASTDTQYF	TGCGCCAGCAGCTTGTCAGGAGGACGGACAGCTAGCACAGATACGCAGTATTTT
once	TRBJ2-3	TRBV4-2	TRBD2	CAISQGSAGAEDTQYF	TGTGCCATCAGCCAAGGGTCGGCGGGAGCGGAAGATACGCAGTATTTT
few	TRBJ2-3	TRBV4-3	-	CASSQDWDNSYTQYF	TGCGCCAGCAGCCAAGATTGGGACAACTCCTATACGCAGTATTTT
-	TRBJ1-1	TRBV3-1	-	CASSQGRLNTEAFF	TGTGCCAGCAGCCAAGGCAGGCTGAACACTGAAGCTTTCTTT
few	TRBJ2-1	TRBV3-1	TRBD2	CASSQDVLARNEQFF	TGTGCCAGCAGCCAAGATGTACTAGCGAGGAATGAGCAGTTCTTC
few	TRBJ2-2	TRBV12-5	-	CASRRGTANTGELFF	TGTGCTAGTCGACGCGGGACAGCAAACACCGGGGAGCTGTTTTTT
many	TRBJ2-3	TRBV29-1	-	CSVEKGGSPDTQYF	TGCAGCGTTGAAAAAGGGGGGAGCCCAGATACGCAGTATTTT
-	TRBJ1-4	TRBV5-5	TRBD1	CASSFPGGAGEKLFF	TGTGCCAGCAGCTTTCCAGGGGGCGCCGGAGAAAAACTGTTTTTT
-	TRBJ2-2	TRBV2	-	CASSEGTLGTGELFF	TGTGCCAGCAGTGAGGGGACGCTGGGAACCGGGGAGCTGTTTTTT
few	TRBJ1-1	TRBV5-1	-	CASSPGPATMNTEAFF	TGCGCCAGCAGCCCCGGGCCAGCCACGATGAACACTGAAGCTTTCTTT
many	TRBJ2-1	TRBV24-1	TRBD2	CATSHAGGKNEQFF	TGTGCCACCAGTCACGCGGGGGGGAAGAATGAGCAGTTCTTC
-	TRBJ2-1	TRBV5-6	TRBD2	CASRIAGSLYNEQFF	TGTGCCAGCAGAATAGCGGGTTCCCTCTACAATGAGCAGTTCTTC
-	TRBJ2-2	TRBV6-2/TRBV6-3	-	CASSSAGRLRGTGELFF	TGTGCCAGCAGTTCCGCGGGGCGACTGAGGGGAACCGGGGAGCTGTTTTTT
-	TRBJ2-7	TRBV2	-	CASIGAGHPNF	TGTGCCAGCATTGGGGCAGGCCACCCCAACTTC
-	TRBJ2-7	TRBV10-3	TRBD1	CAIRAGTGSYEQYF	TGTGCCATCAGGGCCGGGACAGGGTCCTACGAGCAGTACTTC
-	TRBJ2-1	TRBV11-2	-	CASSGNGPLNEQFF	TGTGCCAGCAGCGGGAACGGCCCTCTTAATGAGCAGTTCTTC
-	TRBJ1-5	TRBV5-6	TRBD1	CASSLGTGENQPQHF	TGTGCCAGCAGCTTGGGTACAGGGGAGAATCAGCCCCAGCATTTT
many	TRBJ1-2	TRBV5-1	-	CASSLERATGGYTF	TGCGCCAGCAGCTTGGAGCGGGCAACGGGAGGCTACACCTTC
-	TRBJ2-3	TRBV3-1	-	CASSQDSVTQYF	TGTGCCAGCAGCCAAGATTCAGTTACGCAGTATTTT
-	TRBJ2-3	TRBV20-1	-	CSAREGAGRGDTQYF	TGCAGTGCTAGAGAGGGAGCAGGGAGAGGGGATACGCAGTATTTT
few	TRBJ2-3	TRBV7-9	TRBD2	CASSPWRLAGFTDTQYF	TGTGCCAGCAGCCCATGGAGACTAGCGGGTTTTACAGATACGCAGTATTTT
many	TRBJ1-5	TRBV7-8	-	CASSPAQAYQPQHF	TGTGCCAGCAGCCCCGCCCAGGCCTATCAGCCCCAGCATTTT
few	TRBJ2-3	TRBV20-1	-	CSAIAGTSSTDTQYF	TGCAGTGCCATTGCCGGGACGTCTAGCACAGATACGCAGTATTTT
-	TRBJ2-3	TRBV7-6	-	CASSTGPGGPTDTQYF	TGTGCCAGCAGCACCGGTCCGGGGGGCCCCACAGATACGCAGTATTTT
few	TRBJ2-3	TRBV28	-	CASGTPAGTDTQYF	TGTGCCAGTGGGACTCCGGCGGGCACAGATACGCAGTATTTT
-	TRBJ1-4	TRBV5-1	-	CASSHGGSVEKKLFF	TGCGCCAGCAGCCATGGGGGGAGTGTAGAGAAAAAACTGTTTTTT
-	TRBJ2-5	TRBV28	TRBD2	CASSPLAGSHETQYF	TGTGCCAGCAGTCCACTAGCGGGGAGCCACGAGACCCAGTACTTC
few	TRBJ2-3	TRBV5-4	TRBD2	CASSSSLGTSGGSMDTQYF	TGTGCCAGCAGCTCTTCCCTCGGGACTAGCGGGGGGTCGATGGATACGCAGTATTTT
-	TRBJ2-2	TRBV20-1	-	CSARKRLGRANTGELFF	TGCAGTGCTAGAAAACGCCTTGGGCGAGCGAACACCGGGGAGCTGTTTTTT
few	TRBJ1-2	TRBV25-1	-	CASSRGLNYGYTF	TGTGCCAGCAGCCGCGGGCTTAACTATGGCTACACCTTC
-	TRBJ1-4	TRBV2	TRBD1	CASSGQVYGLSLFF	TGTGCCAGCAGCGGACAGGTGTACGGATTGTCACTGTTTTTT
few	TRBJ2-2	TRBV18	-	CASSPAGAMRGTGELFF	TGTGCCAGCTCACCGGCGGGGGCGATGCGAGGCACCGGGGAGCTGTTTTTT
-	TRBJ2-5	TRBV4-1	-	CASSQFLKETQYF	TGCGCCAGCAGCCAGTTCCTCAAAGAGACCCAGTACTTC
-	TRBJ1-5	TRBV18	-	CASSPGVGDQPQHF	TGTGCCAGCTCACCAGGGGTTGGGGACCAGCCCCAGCATTTT
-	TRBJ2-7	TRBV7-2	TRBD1	CASSRNGQGVFGQYF	TGTGCCAGCAGCCGCAACGGACAGGGGGTTTTCGGGCAGTACTTC
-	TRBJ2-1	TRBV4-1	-	CASSQVIGNEQFF	TGCGCCAGCAGCCAAGTAATTGGCAATGAGCAGTTCTTC
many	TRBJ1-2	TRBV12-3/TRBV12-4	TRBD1	CASSASGTGGHGYTF	TGTGCCAGCAGTGCCTCCGGGACAGGGGGCCATGGCTACACCTTC
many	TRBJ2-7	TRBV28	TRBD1	CASRGQGTYEQYF	TGTGCCAGCAGGGGACAGGGGACCTACGAGCAGTACTTC
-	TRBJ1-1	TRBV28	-	CASSLGSSTEAFF	TGTGCCAGCAGCCTGGGTTCGTCCACTGAAGCTTTCTTT
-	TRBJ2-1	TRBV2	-	CASTTPRTEKQFF	TGTGCCAGCACCACCCCCCGGACGGAGAAGCAGTTCTTC
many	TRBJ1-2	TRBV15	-	CATSRDLAGNYGYTF	TGTGCCACCAGCAGAGATTTAGCGGGAAACTATGGCTACACCTTC